A single sample gave rise to the 8 T cell receptor beta chains below, sequenced in a study of T cells in Graves' hyperthyroidism and ophthalmopathy. Amplification of TCR beta CDR3 regions used RNA as the template. RT-PCR in the first round (using the HTBI primer set) targeted the TCR CDR3. TCRdb ran MiXCR on the multiplex PCR reads and lists one entry per CDR3 protein. This table holds some 690,000 distinct CDR3 sequences, approximately 15% found once. Material for sequencing was blood. Every receptor here comes from a man aged 45-60 years with Graves' hyperthyroidism.

This clonotype was picked up many times. The rearrangement uses TRBV6-1 and TRBJ2-3, with a possible D match to TRBD2 (5 bases). Germline V CDR1 and CDR2: MNHNS, SASEGT. The CDR3 spans 14 residues. The V gene lost 1 base and the J gene lost 1 base, with 6 bases spanning the gap. In DNA form, the CDR3 reads TGTGCCAGCAGTGAAGGAGCGGGCACAGATACGCAGTATTTT. It translates to CASSEGAGTDTQYF.

This clonotype was observed many times. The chain joins TRBV28 to TRBJ1-1; the match to TRBD1 covers 9 bases. The CDR3 runs 14 residues. Germline CDR1 MDHEN, CDR2 SYDVKM. V lost 7 bases, J lost 10 bases, and 13 bases stayed unmatched. The CDR3 protein is CASTRTGGDNGAFF. DNA for the CDR3: TGTGCCAGCACCCGAACAGGGGGCGACAATGGAGCTTTCTTT. The full variable domain, completed using reference TRBV28 and TRBJ1-1, is DVKVTQSSRYLVKRTGEKVFLECVQDMDHENMFWYRQDPGLGLRLIYFSYDVKMKEKGDIPEGYSVSREKKERFSLILESASTNQTSMYLCASTRTGGDNGAFFGQGTRLTVV.

This clonotype was picked up a small number of times. V usage is TRBV19 and J usage is TRBJ2-3, with 7 nucleotides matching TRBD1. There are 16 residues in the CDR3. Trimming at V came to 5 bases and at J to 5 bases, leaving 13 bases not matched to a gene. The germline V gene encodes CDR1 LNHDA and CDR2 SQIVND (reference sequence). CDR3: CASSPRRQGFGDTQYF. CDR3 nucleotide sequence: TGTGCCAGTAGTCCGCGGAGACAGGGATTTGGAGATACGCAGTATTTT.

V and J are TRBV29-1 and TRBJ2-7, with D unclear. The germline V gene encodes CDR1 SQVTM and CDR2 ANQGSEA. This CDR3 has 13 amino acids. V was cut by 0 bases and J by 3 bases, with 9 bases left in between. The CDR3 spells CSVEDHGSYEQYF. CDR3 DNA sequence: TGCAGCGTTGAAGATCACGGCAGCTACGAGCAGTACTTC.

This clonotype came up a few times. The chain couples TRBV19 to TRBJ1-1, with 8 bases identical to TRBD1. V trimming: 2 bases; J trimming: 4 bases; junction bases outside the gene matches: 6. This CDR3 is built from 15 residues. The germline gives CDR1 LNHDA, CDR2 SQIVND (reference sequence). This CDR3 reads CASSISAGGFTEAFF. The DNA of the CDR3 is TGTGCCAGTAGTATATCGGCAGGGGGCTTCACTGAAGCTTTCTTT.

This clonotype was detected a few times. As DNA, the CDR3 is TGTGCCAGCAGCCAAGTCCGGAGGAACACTGAAGCTTTCTTT. Amino acid sequence: CASSQVRRNTEAFF. The chain uses TRBV14 and TRBJ1-1, with D uncertain. Trimming left V 1 base short and J 1 base short, with 7 bases between. This CDR3 is 14 amino acids long. From germline, CDR1 is SGHDN and CDR2 FVKESK. Full variable domain (remainder filled in from reference TRBV14 and TRBJ1-1): EAGVTQFPSHSVIEKGQTVTLRCDPISGHDNLYWYRRVMGKEIKFLLHFVKESKQDESGMPNNRFLAERTGGTYSTLKVQPAELEDSGVYFCASSQVRRNTEAFFGQGTRLTVV.

This clonotype was recorded at least ten times. The chain links TRBV12-3 or TRBV12-4 to TRBJ2-7; TRBD2 agrees at 8 bases. The length of the CDR3 is 16 residues. J was trimmed by 0 bases and V by 4 bases; bases with no gene match: 8. CDR3 loop: CASSSSTSGGSYEQYF. The CDR3 nucleotides are TGTGCCAGCAGTTCCTCCACTAGCGGAGGCTCCTACGAGCAGTACTTC.

The chain carries TRBV29-1 and TRBJ2-3; D is possibly TRBD2 (5 bases). V was trimmed by 0 bases and J by 5 bases, leaving 9 bases between them. Germline-derived CDR1 and CDR2 are SQVTM and ANQGSEA. CDR3 length equals 13 residues. The chain's CDR3 is CSVEEGRGDTQYF. For the CDR3, the DNA is TGCAGCGTTGAAGAGGGCCGGGGAGATACGCAGTATTTT.